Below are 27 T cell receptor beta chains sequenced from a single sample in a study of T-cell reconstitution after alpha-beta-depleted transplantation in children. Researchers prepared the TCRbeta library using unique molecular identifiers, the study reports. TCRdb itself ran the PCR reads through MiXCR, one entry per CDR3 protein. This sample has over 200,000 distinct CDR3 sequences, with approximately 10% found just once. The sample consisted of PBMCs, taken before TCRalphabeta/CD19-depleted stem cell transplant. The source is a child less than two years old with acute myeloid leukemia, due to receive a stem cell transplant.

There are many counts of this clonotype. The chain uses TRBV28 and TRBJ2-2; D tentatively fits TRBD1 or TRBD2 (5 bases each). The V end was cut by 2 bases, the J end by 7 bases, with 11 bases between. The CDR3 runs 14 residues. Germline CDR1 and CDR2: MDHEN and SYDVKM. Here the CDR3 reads CASSLRGVSGELFF. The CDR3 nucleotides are TGTGCCAGCAGTTTAAGAGGGGTTAGCGGGGAGCTGTTTTTT.

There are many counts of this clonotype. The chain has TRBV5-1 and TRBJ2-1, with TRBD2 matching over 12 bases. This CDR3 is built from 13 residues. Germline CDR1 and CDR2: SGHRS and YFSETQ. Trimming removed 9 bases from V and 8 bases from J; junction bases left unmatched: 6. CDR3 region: CATRTSGNHEQFF. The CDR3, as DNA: TGCGCCACCCGGACTAGCGGGAACCATGAGCAGTTCTTC.

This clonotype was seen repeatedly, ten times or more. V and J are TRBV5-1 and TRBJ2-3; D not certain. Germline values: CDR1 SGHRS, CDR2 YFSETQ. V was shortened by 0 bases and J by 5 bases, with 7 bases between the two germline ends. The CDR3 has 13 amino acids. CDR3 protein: CASSLALQDTQYF. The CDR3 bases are TGCGCCAGCAGCTTGGCACTTCAAGATACGCAGTATTTT. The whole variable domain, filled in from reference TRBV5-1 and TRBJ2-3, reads KAGVTQTPRYLIKTRGQQVTLSCSPISGHRSVSWYQQTPGQGLQFLFEYFSETQRNKGNFPGRFSGRQFSNSRSEMNVSTLELGDSALYLCASSLALQDTQYFGPGTRLTVL.

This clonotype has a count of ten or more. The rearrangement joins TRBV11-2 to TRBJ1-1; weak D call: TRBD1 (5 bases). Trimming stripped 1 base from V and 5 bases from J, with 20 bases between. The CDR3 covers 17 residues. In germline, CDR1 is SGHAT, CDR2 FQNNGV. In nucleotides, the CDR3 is TGTGCCAGCAGCTTAGGATTAGGGACTTTCCCCGGTACTGAAGCTTTCTTT. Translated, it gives CASSLGLGTFPGTEAFF.

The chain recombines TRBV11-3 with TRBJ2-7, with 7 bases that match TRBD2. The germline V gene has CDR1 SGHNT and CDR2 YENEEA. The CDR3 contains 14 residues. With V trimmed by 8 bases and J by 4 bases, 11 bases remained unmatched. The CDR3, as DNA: TGTGCCAGCGGGACCAGCGGGACTGCTTACGAGCAGTACTTC. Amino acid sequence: CASGTSGTAYEQYF.

The CDR3 is CASSASRVLYNEQFF. As DNA, the CDR3 is TGTGCCAGCAGTGCGAGCCGGGTCCTCTACAATGAGCAGTTCTTC. The chain employs TRBV6-1 and TRBJ2-1, with unresolved D. Germline V lookup: CDR1 MNHNS, CDR2 SASEGT. This CDR3 is 15 amino acids long. V gave up 4 bases and J gave up 3 bases, with 13 bases separating them.

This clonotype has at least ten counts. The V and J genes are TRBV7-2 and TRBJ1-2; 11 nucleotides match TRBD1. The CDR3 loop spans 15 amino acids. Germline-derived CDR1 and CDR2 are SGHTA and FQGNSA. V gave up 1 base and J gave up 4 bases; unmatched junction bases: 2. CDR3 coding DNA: TGTGCCAGCAGCTTAGTCGGGACAGGGGGCTATGGCTACACCTTC. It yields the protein CASSLVGTGGYGYTF. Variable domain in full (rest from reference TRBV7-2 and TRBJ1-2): GAGVSQSPSNKVTEKGKDVELRCDPISGHTALYWYRQSLGQGLEFLIYFQGNSAPDKSGLPSDRFSAERTGGSVSTLTIQRTQQEDSAVYLCASSLVGTGGYGYTFGSGTRLTVV.

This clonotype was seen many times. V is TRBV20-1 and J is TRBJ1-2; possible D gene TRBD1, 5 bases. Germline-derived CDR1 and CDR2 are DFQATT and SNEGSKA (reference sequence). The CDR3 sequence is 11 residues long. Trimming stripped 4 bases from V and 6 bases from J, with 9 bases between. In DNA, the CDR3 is TGCAGTGCTACAGGGACTAATGGCTACACCTTC. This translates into CSATGTNGYTF.

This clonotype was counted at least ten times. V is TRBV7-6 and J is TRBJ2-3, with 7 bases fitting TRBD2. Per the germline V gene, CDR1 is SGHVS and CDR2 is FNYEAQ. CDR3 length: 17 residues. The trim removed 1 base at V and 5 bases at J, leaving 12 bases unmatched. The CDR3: CASSLVASGNHKDTQYF. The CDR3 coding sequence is TGTGCCAGCAGCTTAGTTGCTAGCGGAAACCACAAAGATACGCAGTATTTT.

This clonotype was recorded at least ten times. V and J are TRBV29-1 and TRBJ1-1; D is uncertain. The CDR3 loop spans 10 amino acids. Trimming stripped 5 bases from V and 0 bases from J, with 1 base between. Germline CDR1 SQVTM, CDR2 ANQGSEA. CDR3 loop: CSVLNTEAFF. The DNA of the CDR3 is TGCAGCGTTCTGAACACTGAAGCTTTCTTT.

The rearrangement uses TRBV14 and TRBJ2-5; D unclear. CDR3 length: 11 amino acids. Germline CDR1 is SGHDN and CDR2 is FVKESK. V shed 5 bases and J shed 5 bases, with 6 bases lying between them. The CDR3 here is CASSATETQYF. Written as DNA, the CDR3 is TGTGCCAGCAGCGCAACGGAGACCCAGTACTTC. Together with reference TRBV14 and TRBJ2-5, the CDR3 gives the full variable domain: EAGVTQFPSHSVIEKGQTVTLRCDPISGHDNLYWYRRVMGKEIKFLLHFVKESKQDESGMPNNRFLAERTGGTYSTLKVQPAELEDSGVYFCASSATETQYFGPGTRLLVL.

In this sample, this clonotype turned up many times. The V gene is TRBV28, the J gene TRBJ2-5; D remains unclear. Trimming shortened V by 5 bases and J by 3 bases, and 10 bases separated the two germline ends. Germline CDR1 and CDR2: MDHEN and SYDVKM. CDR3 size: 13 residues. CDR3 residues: CASSRPGEETQYF. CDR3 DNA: TGTGCCAGCAGTCGACCTGGGGAAGAGACCCAGTACTTC.

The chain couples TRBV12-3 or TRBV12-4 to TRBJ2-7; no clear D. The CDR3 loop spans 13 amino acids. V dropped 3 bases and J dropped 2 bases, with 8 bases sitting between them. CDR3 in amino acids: CASSFGPTYEQYF. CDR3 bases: TGTGCCAGCAGTTTCGGACCGACCTACGAGCAGTACTTC.

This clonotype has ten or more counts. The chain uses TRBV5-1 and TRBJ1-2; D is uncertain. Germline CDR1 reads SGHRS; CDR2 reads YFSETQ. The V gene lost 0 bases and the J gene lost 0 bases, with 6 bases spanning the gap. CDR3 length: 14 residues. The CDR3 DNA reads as TGCGCCAGCAGCTTGGCCACGGCTAACTATGGCTACACCTTC. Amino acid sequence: CASSLATANYGYTF.

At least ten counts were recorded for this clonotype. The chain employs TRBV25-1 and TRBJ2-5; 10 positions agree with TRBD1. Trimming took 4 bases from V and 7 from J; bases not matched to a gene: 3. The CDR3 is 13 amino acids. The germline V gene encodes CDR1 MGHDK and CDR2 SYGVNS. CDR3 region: CASSARDRGTQYF. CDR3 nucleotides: TGTGCCAGCAGTGCCCGGGACAGGGGGACCCAGTACTTC.

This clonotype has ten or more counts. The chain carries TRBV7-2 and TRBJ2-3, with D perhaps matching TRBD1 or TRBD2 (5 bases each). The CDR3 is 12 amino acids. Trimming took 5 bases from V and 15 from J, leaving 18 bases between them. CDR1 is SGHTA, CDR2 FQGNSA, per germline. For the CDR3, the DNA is TGTGCCAGCAGCACCTCCGGGACGAAAATTTATTTT. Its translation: CASSTSGTKIYF.

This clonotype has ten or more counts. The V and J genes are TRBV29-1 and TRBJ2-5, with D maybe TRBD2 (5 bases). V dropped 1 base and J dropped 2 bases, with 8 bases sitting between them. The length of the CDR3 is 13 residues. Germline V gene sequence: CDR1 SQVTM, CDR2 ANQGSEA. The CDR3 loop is CSVEAQRQETQYF. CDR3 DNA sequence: TGCAGCGTTGAAGCCCAGCGGCAAGAGACCCAGTACTTC.

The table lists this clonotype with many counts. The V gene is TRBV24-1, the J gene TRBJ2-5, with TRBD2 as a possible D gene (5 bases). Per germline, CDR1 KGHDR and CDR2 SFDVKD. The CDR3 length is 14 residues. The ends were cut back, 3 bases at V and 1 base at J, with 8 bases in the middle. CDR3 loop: CATSDPGVQETQYF. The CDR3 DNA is TGTGCCACCAGTGATCCCGGGGTCCAAGAGACCCAGTACTTC.

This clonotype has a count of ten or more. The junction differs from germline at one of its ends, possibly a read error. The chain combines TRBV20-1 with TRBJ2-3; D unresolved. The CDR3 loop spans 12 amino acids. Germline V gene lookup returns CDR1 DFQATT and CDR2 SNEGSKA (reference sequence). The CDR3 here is CSASADWYTQYF. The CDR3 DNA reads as TGCAGTGCCAGCGCCGACTGGTATACCCAGTATTTT.

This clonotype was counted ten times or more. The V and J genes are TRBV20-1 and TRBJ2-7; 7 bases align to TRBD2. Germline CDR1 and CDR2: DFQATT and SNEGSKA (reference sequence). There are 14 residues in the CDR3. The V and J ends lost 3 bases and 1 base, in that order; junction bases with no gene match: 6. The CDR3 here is CSASNDGRSYEQYF. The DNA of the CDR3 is TGCAGTGCTAGTAACGACGGGAGGTCCTACGAGCAGTACTTC.

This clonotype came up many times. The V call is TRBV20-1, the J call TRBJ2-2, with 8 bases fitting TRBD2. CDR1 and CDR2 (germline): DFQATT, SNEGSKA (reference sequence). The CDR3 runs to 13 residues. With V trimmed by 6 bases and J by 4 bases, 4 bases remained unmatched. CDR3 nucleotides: TGCAGTGCGACTAGCGCCGTCACCGGGGAGCTGTTTTTT. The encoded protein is CSATSAVTGELFF.

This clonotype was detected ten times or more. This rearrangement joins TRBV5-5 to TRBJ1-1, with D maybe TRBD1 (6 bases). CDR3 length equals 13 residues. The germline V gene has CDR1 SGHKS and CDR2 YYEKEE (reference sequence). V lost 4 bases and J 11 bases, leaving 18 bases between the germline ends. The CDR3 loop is CASSHTGGAWAFF. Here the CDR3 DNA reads TGTGCCAGCAGCCATACCGGGGGGGCCTGGGCTTTCTTT.

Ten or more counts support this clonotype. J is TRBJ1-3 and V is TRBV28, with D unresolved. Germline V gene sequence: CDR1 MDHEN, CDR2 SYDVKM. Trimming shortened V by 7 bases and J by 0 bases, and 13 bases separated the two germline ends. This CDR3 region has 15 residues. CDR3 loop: CASKGPYHSGNTIYF. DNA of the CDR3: TGTGCCAGCAAAGGGCCTTATCACTCTGGAAACACCATATATTTT.

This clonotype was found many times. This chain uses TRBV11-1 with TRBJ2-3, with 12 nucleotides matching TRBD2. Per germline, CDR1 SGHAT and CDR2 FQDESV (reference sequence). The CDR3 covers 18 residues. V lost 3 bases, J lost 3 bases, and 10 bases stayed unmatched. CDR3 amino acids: CASSFFRLAGEVTDTQYF. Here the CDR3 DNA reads TGTGCCAGCAGCTTCTTTCGACTAGCGGGAGAAGTGACAGATACGCAGTATTTT. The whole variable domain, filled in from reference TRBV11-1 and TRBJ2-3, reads EAEVAQSPRYKITEKSQAVAFWCDPISGHATLYWYRQILGQGPELLVQFQDESVVDDSQLPKDRFSAERLKGVDSTLKIQPAELGDSAMYLCASSFFRLAGEVTDTQYFGPGTRLTVL.

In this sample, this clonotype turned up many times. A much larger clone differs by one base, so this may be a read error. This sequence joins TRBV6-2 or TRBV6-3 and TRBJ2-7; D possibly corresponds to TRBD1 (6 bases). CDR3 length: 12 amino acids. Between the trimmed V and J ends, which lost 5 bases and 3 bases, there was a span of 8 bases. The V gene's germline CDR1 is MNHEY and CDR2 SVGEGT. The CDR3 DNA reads TGTGCCAGCAGTGGACAGCACTACGAGCAGTACTTC. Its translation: CASSGQHYEQYF.

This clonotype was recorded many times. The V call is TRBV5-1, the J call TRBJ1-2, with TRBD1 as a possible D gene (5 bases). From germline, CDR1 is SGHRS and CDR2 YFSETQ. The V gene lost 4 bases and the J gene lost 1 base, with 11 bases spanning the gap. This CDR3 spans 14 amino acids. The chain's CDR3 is CASSGDRHNYGYTF. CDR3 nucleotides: TGCGCCAGCAGCGGAGACAGACATAACTATGGCTACACCTTC.

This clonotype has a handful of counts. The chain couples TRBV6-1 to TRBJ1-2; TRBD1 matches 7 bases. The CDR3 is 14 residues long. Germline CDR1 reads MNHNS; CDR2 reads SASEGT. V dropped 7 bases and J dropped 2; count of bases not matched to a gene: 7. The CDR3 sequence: CASIPGGLNYGYTF. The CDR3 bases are TGTGCCAGCATTCCAGGGGGGCTCAACTATGGCTACACCTTC.